This TCR beta chain is drawn from a study of shared clonotypes between healthy human individuals. Study background: There were three CD4 naive, three CD4 memory, two CD8 naive and one CD8 memory plates per donor. Study-level results: Large depth notwithstanding, sorted-subset sequencing proved incomplete by rarefaction. It was anticipated that sequencing depth would influence how many clonotypes donors shared.

As for this clone: Its target is unknown.

Evenly divided among several immunoSEQ plates was the genomic DNA of each subset. TCRdb's copy holds only in-frame clones and misses some; the assay was immunoSEQ multiplex PCR. This table has 2 million or so clones, 95% appearing once. Germline V gives CDR1 KGHSH, CDR2 LQKENI. V lost 2 bases to trimming and J lost 3 bases; unmatched junction nucleotides: 20. The CDR3 extends over 20 amino acids. The gene calls are TRBV18 and TRBJ1-2; the match to TRBD1 covers 8 bases. The origin of this receptor is a man between 18 and 35 years old in good health. The sample consisted of naive CD4+ T cells sorted from blood. Subset meaning: CD45RA+ positively selected. In DNA form, the CDR3 reads TGTGCCAGCTCACCAGTACTTCCCTCCACTCCAGGGACAGGCCACTATGGCTACACCTTC. Its translation is CASSPVLPSTPGTGHYGYTF.